This is a list of T cell receptor beta chains from one sample in a study of CD8+CD57+ T cells in acquired aplastic anemia. TCRdb itself ran the reads through MiXCR, one entry per CDR3 protein. The repertoire has around 180,000 distinct CDR3 sequences, about 64% of them found once; the top ten carry about 50%. Sequencing was carried out using sorted CD4+, CD8+, or CD8+CD57+ T cells (not recorded which) from PBMCs. The source is a human donor in good health. Both conserved end residues are part of each CDR3. D genes are given only for firm matches. Clone size, where shown, is once, few, many, or a class for clones that have expanded.

cdr3_aa cdr3_nt clone_size j_call v_call d_call
CSVPPLTFLMGYTF TGCAGCGTTCCTCCCCTGACCTTCCTGATGGGCTACACCTTC few TRBJ1-2 TRBV29-1 NA
CASSSDVTAGYTF TGTGCCAGCAGCTCCGACGTGACAGCTGGCTACACCTTC NA TRBJ1-2 TRBV5-4 NA
CATSAPTGTGVYGYTF TGTGCCACCAGTGCCCCCACCGGGACAGGTGTTTATGGCTACACCTTC NA TRBJ1-2 TRBV24-1 TRBD1
CSVSATTGELFF TGCAGCGTTTCGGCCACTACCGGGGAGCTGTTTTTT once TRBJ2-2 TRBV29-1 NA
CSARDPLPGQDSRLAGIPYEQYF TGCAGTGCTAGAGATCCCCTACCGGGACAGGACTCCCGACTAGCGGGCATCCCCTACGAGCAGTACTTC few TRBJ2-7 TRBV20-1 TRBD2
CASSLMGQGVEQFF TGTGCCAGCAGCTTAATGGGACAGGGGGTTGAGCAGTTCTTC once TRBJ2-1 TRBV11-3 TRBD1
CASSRQGAGTEAFF TGTGCCAGCAGTCGACAGGGGGCAGGCACTGAAGCTTTCTTT few TRBJ1-1 TRBV2 TRBD1
CASSWSGYRTGGTNEKLFF TGTGCCAGCAGCTGGAGCGGTTACCGGACAGGGGGCACTAATGAAAAACTGTTTTTT once TRBJ1-4 TRBV11-2 TRBD1
CASSYDAGELFF TGTGCCAGCAGCTACGATGCCGGGGAGCTGTTTTTT NA TRBJ2-2 TRBV7-9 NA
CSVEEHNYNEQFF TGCAGCGTTGAAGAGCATAACTACAATGAGCAGTTCTTC NA TRBJ2-1 TRBV29-1 NA
CASSPAHNQETQYF TGTGCCAGCAGTCCCGCCCACAACCAAGAGACCCAGTACTTC NA TRBJ2-5 TRBV27 NA
CSVTGTTNTGELFF TGCAGCGTCACCGGGACAACGAACACCGGGGAGCTGTTTTTT many TRBJ2-2 TRBV29-1 NA
CASSLTSGSVETQYF TGTGCCAGCAGCCTTACTAGCGGGAGTGTGGAGACCCAGTACTTC many TRBJ2-5 TRBV28 TRBD2
CASRTDSNYEQYF TGCGCCAGCAGGACGGACTCCAACTACGAGCAGTACTTC many TRBJ2-7 TRBV5-1 NA
CSVRTSGSGNEQFF TGCAGCGTTAGGACTAGCGGGAGCGGGAATGAGCAGTTCTTC few TRBJ2-1 TRBV29-1 TRBD2
CASSLMVQSYEQYF TGTGCCAGCAGCTTAATGGTACAGTCCTACGAGCAGTACTTC NA TRBJ2-7 TRBV11-2 NA
CASSLGAGLENTGELFF TGTGCCAGCAGCTTAGGAGCTGGACTGGAGAACACCGGGGAGCTGTTTTTT NA TRBJ2-2 TRBV7-3 NA